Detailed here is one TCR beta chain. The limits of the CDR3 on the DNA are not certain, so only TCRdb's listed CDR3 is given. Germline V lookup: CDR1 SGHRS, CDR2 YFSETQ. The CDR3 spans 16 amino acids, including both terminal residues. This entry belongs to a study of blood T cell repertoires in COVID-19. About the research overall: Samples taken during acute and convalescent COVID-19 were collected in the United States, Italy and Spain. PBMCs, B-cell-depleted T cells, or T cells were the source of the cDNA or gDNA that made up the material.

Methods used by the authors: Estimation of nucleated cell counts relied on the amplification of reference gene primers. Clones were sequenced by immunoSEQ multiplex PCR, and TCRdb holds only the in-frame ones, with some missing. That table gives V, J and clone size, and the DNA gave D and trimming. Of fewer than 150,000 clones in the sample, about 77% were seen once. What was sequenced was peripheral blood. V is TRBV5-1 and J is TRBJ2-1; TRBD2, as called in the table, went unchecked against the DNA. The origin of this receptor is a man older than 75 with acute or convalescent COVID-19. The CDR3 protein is CACCLVGGGALGSRFF.